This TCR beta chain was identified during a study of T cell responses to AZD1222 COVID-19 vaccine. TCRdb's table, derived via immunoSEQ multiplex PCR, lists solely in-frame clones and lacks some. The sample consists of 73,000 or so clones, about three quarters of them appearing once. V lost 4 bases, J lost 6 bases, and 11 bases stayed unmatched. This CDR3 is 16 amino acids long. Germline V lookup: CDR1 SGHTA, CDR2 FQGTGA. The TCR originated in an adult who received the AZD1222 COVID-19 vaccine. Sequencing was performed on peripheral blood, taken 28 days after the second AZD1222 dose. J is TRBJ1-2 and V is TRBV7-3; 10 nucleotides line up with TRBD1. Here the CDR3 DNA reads TGTGCCAGCAGCTCATATCCCCCCGGGACAGGGGATGGCTACACCTTC. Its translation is CASSSYPPGTGDGYTF.